The rows below give T cell receptor beta chains drawn from one sample of a study of blood T cells in healthy people across ages. One entry per CDR3 protein results from TCRdb running MiXCR on the 5' RACE reads. Of roughly 1.4 million distinct CDR3 sequences listed, almost 60% are singletons. The sequencing input was blood. The receptors originated from a man between 18 and 29 years old in good health. Each CDR3 is given with its conserved first and last residue. The D gene is left open where the match is weak. Clone size appears in some rows only: once, few, many, or a class for an expanded clone.

>-|few|TRBV7-9|TRBJ2-3
CASIGHTDTQYF
TGTGCCAGTATTGGGCACACAGATACGCAGTATTTT
>-|-|TRBV4-1|TRBJ2-3
CASRGEGTDTQYF
TGCGCCAGCAGGGGAGAGGGCACAGATACGCAGTATTTT
>-|once|TRBV20-1|TRBJ2-5
CSARVTGRVGETQYF
TGCAGTGCTAGAGTTACAGGCAGGGTTGGTGAGACCCAGTACTTC
>TRBD2|-|TRBV20-1|TRBJ2-3
CSARDPPRGALHTDTQYF
TGCAGTGCTAGAGATCCTCCGCGGGGGGCCCTCCACACAGATACGCAGTATTTT
>-|-|TRBV30|TRBJ2-7
CAWSGGADLEQYF
TGTGCCTGGAGTGGGGGCGCTGATCTCGAGCAGTACTTC
>TRBD2|-|TRBV11-2|TRBJ2-1
CASSTYGGEGQFF
TGTGCCAGCAGCACTTATGGCGGGGAGGGGCAGTTCTTC
>-|-|TRBV4-2|TRBJ2-3
CASSPTALTDTQYF
TGTGCCAGCAGCCCTACCGCTTTGACAGATACGCAGTATTTT
>-|-|TRBV6-6|TRBJ2-5
CASSYGFYQGAKETQYF
TGTGCCAGCAGTTACGGTTTCTACCAGGGAGCGAAAGAGACCCAGTACTTC
>TRBD1|-|TRBV27|TRBJ1-4
CASSTQGVDEKLFF
TGTGCCAGCAGTACACAGGGGGTTGATGAAAAACTGTTTTTT
>-|few|TRBV6-5|TRBJ1-1
CASSRSATATEAFF
TGTGCCAGCAGTCGCTCCGCTACCGCGACTGAAGCTTTCTTT
>-|few|TRBV2|TRBJ2-7
CASSEVGIYEQYF
TGTGCCAGCAGTGAAGTTGGGATCTACGAGCAGTACTTC
>-|-|TRBV27|TRBJ2-7
CASILSGSTYEQYF
TGTGCCAGCATTTTATCAGGCAGTACCTACGAGCAGTACTTC
>-|-|TRBV7-9|TRBJ2-5
CASSLQWNRLIQETQYF
TGTGCCAGCAGCTTACAATGGAATCGACTGATTCAAGAGACCCAGTACTTC
>TRBD2|once|TRBV11-1|TRBJ2-5
CASSVVLAGYQETQYF
TGTGCCAGCAGCGTGGTGTTAGCGGGCTATCAAGAGACCCAGTACTTC
>-|-|TRBV9|TRBJ2-1
CASSVAQRYNEQFF
TGTGCCAGCAGCGTAGCGCAGCGTTACAATGAGCAGTTCTTC
>TRBD1|-|TRBV7-2|TRBJ2-7
CASSPRTGTEQYF
TGTGCCAGCAGCCCCCGGACAGGGACCGAGCAGTACTTC
>-|-|TRBV10-3|TRBJ1-2
CAISDPTNPGGYTF
TGTGCCATCAGTGACCCGACGAACCCAGGGGGCTACACCTTC
>TRBD2|-|TRBV15|TRBJ2-2
CATSRPGLAGGRAGELFF
TGTGCCACCAGCAGACCGGGACTAGCGGGAGGTCGGGCCGGGGAGCTGTTTTTT
>-|many|TRBV7-2|TRBJ2-5
CASSSYQETQYF
TGTGCCAGCAGCTCGTACCAAGAGACCCAGTACTTC
>TRBD2|few|TRBV4-3|TRBJ2-7
CASSQGVLAGYEQYF
TGCGCCAGCAGCCAAGGGGTCCTAGCGGGATACGAGCAGTACTTC
>TRBD2|many|TRBV6-1|TRBJ2-5
CASSPSRRGYQETQYF
TGTGCCAGCTCCCCCTCTCGGCGGGGGTACCAAGAGACCCAGTACTTC
>TRBD2|-|TRBV29-1|TRBJ2-7
CSVEGPSGGYEQYF
TGCAGCGTTGAAGGTCCCAGCGGGGGGTACGAGCAGTACTTC
>TRBD1|-|TRBV4-3|TRBJ1-2
CASSQLPGQGDYGYTF
TGCGCCAGCAGCCAACTCCCGGGACAGGGGGACTATGGCTACACCTTC
>TRBD1|few|TRBV11-1|TRBJ1-1
CASSLGTGITEAFF
TGTGCCAGCAGCTTAGGGACAGGGATAACTGAAGCTTTCTTT
>-|-|TRBV6-1|TRBJ1-5
CASSDWGSDSNQPQHF
TGTGCCAGCAGTGATTGGGGCAGTGACAGCAATCAGCCCCAGCATTTT
>-|-|TRBV5-6|TRBJ2-1
CASHNRVEQFF
TGTGCCAGCCACAATAGGGTTGAGCAGTTCTTC
>-|-|TRBV28|TRBJ2-1
CASRDAGYNEQFF
TGTGCCAGCAGGGACGCGGGATACAATGAGCAGTTCTTC
>-|few|TRBV10-3|TRBJ2-4
CAISEPGLAKNIQYF
TGTGCCATCAGTGAGCCGGGTTTAGCCAAAAACATTCAGTACTTC
>-|-|TRBV12-3/TRBV12-4|TRBJ2-3
CATGWGGSTDTQYF
TGTGCCACCGGATGGGGGGGCTCCACAGATACGCAGTATTTT
>-|-|TRBV7-2|TRBJ2-7
CASSLGRGLGFEQYF
TGTGCCAGCAGCTTAGGGCGGGGTCTGGGATTCGAGCAGTACTTC
>-|-|TRBV5-5|TRBJ1-5
CASSKGPNQPQHF
TGTGCCAGCAGCAAGGGACCAAATCAGCCCCAGCATTTT
>-|-|TRBV29-1|TRBJ2-6
CSAVGGSGANVLTF
TGCAGCGCTGTAGGGGGCTCTGGGGCCAACGTCCTGACTTTC
>-|-|TRBV7-6|TRBJ2-2
CASSFDLDTGELFF
TGTGCCAGCAGCTTCGATTTGGACACCGGGGAGCTGTTTTTT
>-|few|TRBV6-1|TRBJ2-3
CASSVGTGGADTQYF
TGTGCCAGCAGTGTAGGAACGGGTGGGGCAGATACGCAGTATTTT
>TRBD2|few|TRBV29-1|TRBJ2-1
CSVVHDLGRVSDEQFF
TGCAGCGTCGTACATGATCTCGGGAGGGTCTCCGATGAGCAGTTCTTC
>-|-|TRBV29-1|TRBJ2-1
CSVGKHLLNNEQFF
TGCAGCGTTGGCAAACACCTCTTGAACAATGAGCAGTTCTTC
>-|-|TRBV27|TRBJ2-3
CASLREWAAPIDTQYF
TGTGCCAGCCTACGAGAATGGGCCGCACCGATAGATACGCAGTATTTT
>-|few|TRBV20-1|TRBJ2-7
CSARDQGSGYEQYF
TGCAGTGCTAGAGATCAGGGTAGCGGATACGAGCAGTACTTC
>-|-|TRBV29-1|TRBJ2-5
CSAPVGSQETQYF
TGCAGCGCCCCTGTCGGGAGCCAAGAGACCCAGTACTTC
>TRBD2|-|TRBV24-1|TRBJ2-2
CATRASGTGELFF
TGTGCCACCAGGGCTAGCGGCACCGGGGAGCTGTTTTTT
>-|-|TRBV7-2|TRBJ2-6
CASSLEDGSNVLTF
TGTGCCAGCAGCTTGGAGGACGGTTCCAACGTCCTGACTTTC
>-|-|TRBV7-2|TRBJ2-2
CASSLIVVQPGELFF
TGTGCCAGCAGCTTAATAGTAGTGCAACCCGGGGAGCTGTTTTTT
>-|many|TRBV29-1|TRBJ2-7
CSVAKGAEQYF
TGCAGCGTTGCAAAAGGGGCCGAGCAGTACTTC
>TRBD1|once|TRBV5-1|TRBJ2-1
CASSYGDRVMDEQFF
TGCGCCAGCAGCTACGGGGACAGGGTGATGGATGAGCAGTTCTTC
>-|-|TRBV15|TRBJ2-5
CATSRGGALHEETQYF
TGTGCCACCAGTCGAGGAGGAGCTCTTCACGAGGAGACCCAGTACTTC
>-|-|TRBV6-2/TRBV6-3|TRBJ2-3
CASSLGGRAAPHTDTQYF
TGTGCCAGCAGTCTCGGAGGACGTGCCGCTCCACACACAGATACGCAGTATTTT
>-|few|TRBV4-1|TRBJ2-1
CASSRGEANEQFF
TGCGCCAGCAGCCGGGGTGAGGCCAATGAGCAGTTCTTC
>-|-|TRBV5-5|TRBJ2-1
CASSVYGQTYNEQFF
TGTGCCAGCAGCGTCTATGGACAAACCTACAATGAGCAGTTCTTC
>TRBD2|-|TRBV4-1|TRBJ2-1
CASSQPGGRPGNEQFF
TGCGCCAGCAGCCAGCCGGGCGGGAGGCCGGGAAATGAGCAGTTCTTC
>-|-|TRBV15|TRBJ2-1
CATSIYTLGTGGDEQFF
TGTGCCACCAGCATATATACCCTAGGGACCGGGGGAGATGAGCAGTTCTTC
>-|once|TRBV20-1|TRBJ2-7
CSARQIRGWDEQYF
TGCAGTGCTAGACAAATCCGGGGGTGGGACGAGCAGTACTTC
>TRBD1|-|TRBV10-2|TRBJ1-5
CASSGTQGLVSPQHF
TGCGCCAGCAGTGGGACACAGGGGTTAGTCTCGCCCCAGCATTTT
>-|few|TRBV29-1|TRBJ1-5
CSVEGPGDQAQHF
TGCAGCGTTGAAGGGCCGGGGGATCAAGCCCAGCATTTT
>TRBD2|-|TRBV10-2|TRBJ2-7
CASSESQAGAYEQYF
TGCGCCAGCAGTGAGTCGCAGGCGGGGGCCTACGAGCAGTACTTC